The source of this T cell receptor beta chain is a study of T cells after yellow fever vaccination. The CDR3 totals 12 residues. Germline CDR1 SNHLY, CDR2 FYNNEI. J gave up 5 bases and V 11 bases, and 9 bases lay outside the gene matches. Findings of the study overall: Post-booster repertoires contained most primary-vaccination clones again (approximately 95% CD4, roughly 91% CD8). Contamination of FACS-sorted repertoires by abundant clonotypes from the bulk population could occur.

As TCR cDNA was made by 5'RACE template switching, a universal primer site and UMIs were added. Each CDR3 protein is one row after TCRdb ran MiXCR on the 5' RACE reads. The sample has around 100,000 distinct CDR3 sequences; approximately 8.4% are singletons. The table lists this clonotype with a few counts. Its antigen is not identified. The origin of this receptor is a young man who received the YFV17D yellow fever vaccine. V usage is TRBV2 and J usage is TRBJ2-7; 7 nucleotides agree with TRBD1. Sequencing used CD8+ T cells sorted from PBMCs, obtained 45 days after the yellow fever booster vaccination. CDR3 DNA: TGTGCCGCCCGCAGGGGGACCAACGAGCAGTACTTC. Amino acids: CAARRGTNEQYF.